A single sample is the source of the 15 T cell receptor beta chains below, sequenced in a study of PD-L1 blockade in urothelial cancer. The assay was immunoSEQ multiplex PCR, and TCRdb's table has in-frame clones only and misses some. The repertoire holds about 87,000 clones, with 80% to 90% as singletons. Time point meaning: pretreatment peripheral blood. Sequencing was performed on PBMCs, taken around atezolizumab (anti-PD-L1) treatment. The receptor set was obtained from a woman of 80 years or more with urothelial cancer.

The chain uses TRBV10-3 and TRBJ1-1; D uncertain. V lost 7 bases and J 0 bases, leaving 9 bases between the germline ends. Germline V gives CDR1 ENHRY, CDR2 SYGVKD. The CDR3 sequence is 13 residues long. CDR3 amino acids: CAITRGMNTEAFF. The DNA for the CDR3 is TGTGCCATCACTAGAGGGATGAACACTGAAGCTTTCTTT.

This rearrangement joins TRBV15 to TRBJ1-1, with 9 bases identical to TRBD1. Germline CDR1 reads LNHNV; CDR2 reads YYDKDF (reference sequence). The V segment lost 3 bases and the J segment 3 bases; nucleotides outside the gene matches: 5. CDR3 length: 15 amino acids. The CDR3 loop reads CATSRADRGDTEAFF. The CDR3, as DNA: TGTGCCACCAGCAGGGCGGACAGGGGCGACACTGAAGCTTTCTTT.

The chain has TRBV28 and TRBJ2-3, with 7 bases identical to TRBD2. This CDR3 comprises 15 residues. J was trimmed by 5 bases and V by 2 bases; bases with no gene match: 7. Germline V gene lookup returns CDR1 MDHEN and CDR2 SYDVKM. Here the CDR3 reads CASSLIAGAGDTQYF. As DNA, the CDR3 is TGTGCCAGCAGTTTAATCGCGGGAGCGGGAGATACGCAGTATTTT.

The genes are TRBV5-1 and TRBJ2-1, with TRBD1 identical over 8 bases. This CDR3 region has 15 residues. Trimming took 0 bases from V and 7 from J; bases not matched to a gene: 6. CDR1 and CDR2 from the germline V gene are SGHRS and YFSETQ. The CDR3 DNA reads as TGCGCCAGCAGCTTGGTGCAGGGGGCGCGGAATGAGCAGTTCTTC. Amino acid sequence: CASSLVQGARNEQFF. The variable domain in full, with the rest retrieved from reference TRBV5-1 and TRBJ2-1, is KAGVTQTPRYLIKTRGQQVTLSCSPISGHRSVSWYQQTPGQGLQFLFEYFSETQRNKGNFPGRFSGRQFSNSRSEMNVSTLELGDSALYLCASSLVQGARNEQFFGPGTRLTVL.

This chain joins TRBV30 and TRBJ2-4; a possible D gene is TRBD2 (6 bases). Germline lookup yields CDR1 GTSNPN and CDR2 SVGIG (reference sequence). There are 15 residues in the CDR3. V lost 5 bases and J 0 bases, leaving 14 bases between the germline ends. The CDR3 region has the DNA TGTGCCTGGGACGGGGGACGTATAGCCAAAAACATTCAGTACTTC. It codes for CAWDGGRIAKNIQYF.

This chain connects TRBV19 to TRBJ2-1, with D possibly TRBD2 on 5 matching bases. V dropped 3 bases and J dropped 2 bases, with 8 bases sitting between them. This CDR3 comprises 14 residues. CDR1 LNHDA and CDR2 SQIVND come from the germline V gene (reference sequence). CDR3 DNA: TGTGCCAGTAGTATTTCCGGGACCTACAATGAGCAGTTCTTC. Residues: CASSISGTYNEQFF.

The chain recombines TRBV7-3 with TRBJ1-1, with D tentatively TRBD1 (5 bases). CDR1 is SGHTA and CDR2 is FQGTGA in the germline V gene. The V end was cut by 4 bases, the J end by 1 base, with 10 bases between. This CDR3 comprises 14 residues. As DNA, the CDR3 is TGTGCCAGCAGCTCAGACAGATCGAACACTGAAGCTTTCTTT. This translates into CASSSDRSNTEAFF.

The rearrangement uses TRBV7-9 and TRBJ1-2, with TRBD1 identical over 7 bases. V was clipped by 5 bases and J by 0 bases; unmatched bases: 9. The CDR3 totals 16 residues. Germline CDR1 reads SEHNR; CDR2 reads FQNEAQ (reference sequence). The CDR3 spells CASSPPGQTTNYGYTF. The DNA of the CDR3 is TGTGCCAGCAGCCCACCGGGACAGACTACTAACTATGGCTACACCTTC.

This sequence joins TRBV28 and TRBJ2-2; D is perhaps TRBD2 (5 bases). V lost 10 bases, J lost 3 bases, and 12 bases lay in between. The germline V gene has CDR1 MDHEN and CDR2 SYDVKM. This CDR3 comprises 13 residues. CDR3 sequence reads: CATPSWDTGELFF. The CDR3, as DNA: TGTGCCACCCCTAGCTGGGACACCGGGGAGCTGTTTTTT.

This rearrangement joins TRBV6-5 to TRBJ2-7, with 9 bases aligning to TRBD2. The CDR3 has 16 amino acids. V lost 2 bases, J lost 0 bases, and 5 bases stayed unmatched. CDR1 and CDR2 (germline): MNHEY, SVGAGI. CDR3 DNA: TGTGCCAGCAGTTACAGGGCGGGAGGGAGCTCCTACGAGCAGTACTTC. Amino acids: CASSYRAGGSSYEQYF.

The chain recombines TRBV25-1 with TRBJ2-5; a weak D match, TRBD1 (6 bases). The CDR3 is 12 residues long. Germline loops: CDR1 MGHDK, CDR2 SYGVNS. CDR3: CATRTEQETQYF. CDR3 nucleotide sequence: TGTGCTACCCGGACAGAGCAAGAGACCCAGTACTTC.

The sample holds a few counts of this clone. The CDR3 reads CASSLWGLAGGPGEQYF. The CDR3 region has the DNA TGTGCCAGCAGTTTATGGGGACTAGCGGGAGGGCCCGGCGAGCAGTACTTC. The rearrangement joins TRBV28 to TRBJ2-7; the match to TRBD2 covers 16 bases. J gave up 6 bases and V 0 bases, and 5 bases lay outside the gene matches. The V gene's germline CDR1 is MDHEN and CDR2 SYDVKM. The CDR3 sequence is 17 residues long.

The table lists this clone with a few counts. The genes are TRBV25-1 and TRBJ1-1, with a tentative D call TRBD1 (5 bases). CDR3 size: 14 residues. Looked up from germline, CDR1 is MGHDK and CDR2 is SYGVNS. V was cut by 4 bases and J by 2 bases, with 11 bases left in between. CDR3 residues: CASSGTGRNTEAFF. CDR3 nucleotide sequence: TGTGCCAGCAGTGGAACAGGTAGAAACACTGAAGCTTTCTTT.

The chain joins TRBV7-3 to TRBJ2-1, with TRBD2 matching 7 bases. The germline gives CDR1 SGHTA, CDR2 FQGTGA. Trimming at V came to 3 bases and at J to 7 bases, leaving 3 bases not matched to a gene. CDR3 size: 13 residues. The CDR3 spells CASSLWGGNEQFF. As DNA, the CDR3 is TGTGCCAGCAGCTTGTGGGGGGGGAATGAGCAGTTCTTC.

This chain links TRBV5-1 with TRBJ1-3, with D maybe TRBD1 (5 bases). Germline lookup yields CDR1 SGHRS and CDR2 YFSETQ. The CDR3 is made up of 13 amino acids. The V and J ends lost 0 bases and 6 bases respectively, with 7 bases between them. CDR3 in amino acids: CASSLEGVNTIYF. The CDR3 region has the DNA TGCGCCAGCAGCTTGGAAGGGGTAAACACCATATATTTT.